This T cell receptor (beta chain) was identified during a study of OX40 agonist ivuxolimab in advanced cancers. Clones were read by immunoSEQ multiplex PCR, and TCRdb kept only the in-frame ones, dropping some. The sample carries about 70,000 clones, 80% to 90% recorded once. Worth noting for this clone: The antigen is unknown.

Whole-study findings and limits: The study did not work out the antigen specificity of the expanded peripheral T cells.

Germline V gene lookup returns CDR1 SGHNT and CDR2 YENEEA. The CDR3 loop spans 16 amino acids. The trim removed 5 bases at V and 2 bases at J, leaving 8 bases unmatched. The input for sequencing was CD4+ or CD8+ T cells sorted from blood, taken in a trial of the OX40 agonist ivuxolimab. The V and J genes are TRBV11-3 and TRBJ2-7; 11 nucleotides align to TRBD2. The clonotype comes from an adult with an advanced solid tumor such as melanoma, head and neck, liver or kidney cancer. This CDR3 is CASSPGRLAGTYEQYF. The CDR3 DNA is TGTGCCAGCAGCCCCGGGCGACTAGCGGGGACCTACGAGCAGTACTTC. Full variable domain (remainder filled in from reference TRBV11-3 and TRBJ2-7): EAGVVQSPRYKIIEKKQPVAFWCNPISGHNTLYWYLQNLGQGPELLIRYENEEAVDDSQLPKDRFSAERLKGVDSTLKIQPAELGDSAVYLCASSPGRLAGTYEQYFGPGTRLTVT.